One and the same sample provided the 22 T cell receptor beta chains below, sequenced in a study of blood T cell repertoires in COVID-19 (dated by TCRdb to the early 2020s). The method was the immunoSEQ multiplex PCR assay. Held by TCRdb, this immuneACCESS table contains in-frame sequences only and omits some clones. Under half of the omission traces to an unresolved V gene where checked; the cause of the rest is unknown. The sample table holds roughly 32,000 clones, of which around 85% were seen once. Together, the top ten hold 5% to 6.5% of the sample. Input material: peripheral blood. All receptors derive from a woman of 80 years or more with active or convalescent COVID-19.

This chain connects TRBV11-2 to TRBJ2-2; 14 bases match TRBD2. With V trimmed by 1 base and J by 3 bases, 4 bases remained unmatched. This CDR3 is built from 18 residues. CDR1 is SGHAT and CDR2 is FQNNGV in the germline V gene. CDR3 in amino acids: CASSLGLAGGRYTGELFF. In nucleotides, the CDR3 is TGTGCCAGCAGCTTAGGACTAGCGGGAGGGCGGTACACCGGGGAGCTGTTTTTT.

This chain joins TRBV10-2 and TRBJ1-2; 7 nucleotides align to TRBD1. CDR3 length: 16 residues. CDR1 WSHSY and CDR2 SAAADI come from the germline V gene. V dropped 3 bases and J dropped 4; count of bases not matched to a gene: 11. The CDR3 reads CASSDRGRTGRYGYTF. DNA of the CDR3: TGCGCCAGCAGTGACCGGGGAAGGACAGGCCGCTATGGCTACACCTTC.

This chain uses TRBV4-1 with TRBJ1-1; no clear D gene. The CDR3 is 14 residues long. V was trimmed by 1 base and J by 0 bases, leaving 6 bases between them. Germline V gives CDR1 MGHRA, CDR2 YSYEKL. CDR3: CASSQVSVNTEAFF. The CDR3, as DNA: TGCGCCAGCAGCCAAGTTTCGGTGAACACTGAAGCTTTCTTT.

The chain is built from TRBV6-1 and TRBJ1-5; D unclear. The V end lost 1 base, the J end lost 7 bases, and 8 bases lay between the germline ends. This CDR3 comprises 13 residues. Germline lookup yields CDR1 MNHNS and CDR2 SASEGT. This chain's CDR3 is CASSEGGVQPQHF. The CDR3 nucleotides read TGTGCCAGCAGTGAAGGGGGAGTCCAGCCCCAGCATTTT.

The chain carries TRBV14 and TRBJ1-4; possibly TRBD1 for D (5 bases). The CDR3 contains 15 residues. Germline V gene sequence: CDR1 SGHDN, CDR2 FVKESK. Trimming removed 2 bases at V and 8 bases at J, with 15 bases between. The CDR3: CASSQIRPSGEKLFF. The CDR3 DNA follows: TGTGCCAGCAGCCAAATCCGGCCGTCAGGGGAAAAACTGTTTTTT.

The chain uses TRBV19 and TRBJ1-2; TRBD1 agrees at 7 bases. Germline V gene sequence: CDR1 LNHDA, CDR2 SQIVND (reference sequence). This CDR3 is 14 amino acids long. Trimming cost V 4 bases and J 8 bases; bases outside gene matches: 10. CDR3 sequence: CASSTLAGQRGYTF. CDR3 sequence (DNA): TGTGCCAGTAGTACTCTGGCGGGACAGCGGGGCTACACCTTC.

The chain combines TRBV9 with TRBJ2-3; 7 bases agree with TRBD2. Trimming removed 1 base from V and 0 bases from J; junction bases left unmatched: 2. The CDR3 is 15 amino acids. CDR1 is SGDLS and CDR2 is YYNGEE in the germline V gene. CDR3 sequence (DNA): TGTGCCAGCAGCGTATCGGGGGGTAGCACAGATACGCAGTATTTT. Amino acids: CASSVSGGSTDTQYF.

This clone was recorded once. The chain uses TRBV2 and TRBJ1-5; 7 bases are shared with TRBD1. Losses at the gene ends were 6 bases for V and 6 bases for J; bases not matched to a gene: 8. Germline assignment: CDR1 SNHLY and CDR2 FYNNEI. CDR3 length: 14 residues. CDR3 in amino acids: CASSLQGSPQPQHF. In DNA, the CDR3 is TGTGCCAGCAGCCTACAGGGGTCCCCTCAGCCCCAGCATTTT.

The V gene is TRBV4-2, the J gene TRBJ2-7; 12 nucleotides line up with TRBD2. Trimming took 0 bases from V and 6 from J; bases not matched to a gene: 12. The CDR3 has 18 amino acids. Germline V gene sequence: CDR1 LGHNA, CDR2 YNFKEQ. CDR3 coding DNA: TGTGCCAGCAGCCAAGATCAGGCTAGCGGGGGGGTAAAGGGCGAGCAGTACTTC. Its protein product is CASSQDQASGGVKGEQYF.

The chain has TRBV10-3 and TRBJ2-1; TRBD2 aligns across 8 bases. This CDR3 region has 14 residues. Germline lookup yields CDR1 ENHRY and CDR2 SYGVKD. J was trimmed by 9 bases and V by 8 bases; bases with no gene match: 12. The CDR3 coding sequence is TGTGCCATCGGGGTCCCCGGGGGGGTCGGTGAGCAGTTCTTC. It yields the protein CAIGVPGGVGEQFF.

The chain employs TRBV2 and TRBJ2-7; TRBD2 aligns across 8 bases. There are 14 residues in the CDR3. Germline V CDR1 and CDR2: SNHLY, FYNNEI. The junction had 4 bases not matched to a gene; V was cut back by 4 bases and J by 2 bases. The CDR3 sequence is CASSASGGTYEQYF. The CDR3, as DNA: TGTGCCAGCAGTGCAAGCGGGGGAACCTACGAGCAGTACTTC.

The chain links TRBV7-8 to TRBJ2-1; D gene ambiguous. This CDR3 has 15 residues. Looked up from germline, CDR1 is SGHVS and CDR2 is FQNEAQ. V shed 0 bases and J shed 4 bases, with 10 bases lying between them. CDR3 bases: TGTGCCAGCAGCTTAGCGTATGACTCATACAATGAGCAGTTCTTC. Protein sequence: CASSLAYDSYNEQFF.

V gene TRBV7-8 combines with J gene TRBJ1-5, with 8 bases matching TRBD1. Looked up from germline, CDR1 is SGHVS and CDR2 is FQNEAQ. This CDR3 region has 16 residues. V lost 5 bases to trimming and J lost 4 bases; unmatched junction nucleotides: 10. The CDR3 DNA reads as TGTGCCAGCAGCCTTAATGGACAGGGAGGAAATCAGCCCCAGCATTTT. Amino acids: CASSLNGQGGNQPQHF.

V usage is TRBV5-4 and J usage is TRBJ2-3; 7 bases are a match to TRBD2. V shed 0 bases, J shed 4 bases, and the junction held 8 bases outside the gene matches. This CDR3 has 16 amino acids. Germline CDR1 is SGHNT and CDR2 is YYREEE (reference sequence). The CDR3 region has the DNA TGTGCCAGCAGCTTGGGAAGCGGGAAGGTTGCAGATACGCAGTATTTT. It yields the protein CASSLGSGKVADTQYF.

V is TRBV27 and J is TRBJ1-4; TRBD1 is a possible D gene (5 bases). The CDR3 contains 15 residues. The V and J ends lost 2 bases and 8 bases respectively, with 15 bases between them. From germline, CDR1 is MNHEY and CDR2 SMNVEV (reference sequence). The CDR3 DNA reads TGTGCCAGCAGTTTAAGGTGGCAGGGAGGCGAAAAACTGTTTTTT. It yields the protein CASSLRWQGGEKLFF.

The gene calls are TRBV12-3 or TRBV12-4 and TRBJ2-3; unclear D gene. The CDR3 runs to 12 residues. Trimming left V 6 bases short and J 3 bases short, with 7 bases between. CDR3: CASSSSTDTQYF. CDR3 coding DNA: TGTGCCAGCAGCTCCAGTACAGATACGCAGTATTTT.

V is TRBV7-2 and J is TRBJ2-7; no clear D. Trimming shortened V by 6 bases and J by 0 bases, and 18 bases separated the two germline ends. Looked up from germline, CDR1 is SGHTA and CDR2 is FQGNSA. CDR3 length equals 16 residues. The CDR3 DNA reads TGTGCCAGCAGTTACCTTGGTGCAGTTTCCTCCTACGAGCAGTACTTC. Translation: CASSYLGAVSSYEQYF. Full variable domain (rest looked up from reference TRBV7-2 and TRBJ2-7): GAGVSQSPSNKVTEKGKDVELRCDPISGHTALYWYRQSLGQGLEFLIYFQGNSAPDKSGLPSDRFSAERTGGSVSTLTIQRTQQEDSAVYLCASSYLGAVSSYEQYFGPGTRLTVT.

V is TRBV28 and J is TRBJ1-2; 7 positions agree with TRBD1. Trimming cost V 6 bases and J 6 bases; bases outside gene matches: 4. Germline V gene data show CDR1 as MDHEN and CDR2 as SYDVKM. This CDR3 region has 12 residues. The CDR3 nucleotides read TGTGCCAGCAGCTCGACAGGGAATGGCTACACCTTC. It encodes CASSSTGNGYTF.

The CDR3 loop reads CASNDRGLDTEAFF. As DNA, the CDR3 is TGTGCCAGCAATGACAGGGGGCTGGACACTGAAGCTTTCTTT. V gene TRBV2 combines with J gene TRBJ1-1, with TRBD1 identical over 10 bases. The CDR3 consists of 14 residues. Per the germline V gene, CDR1 is SNHLY and CDR2 is FYNNEI. V dropped 7 bases and J dropped 3; count of bases not matched to a gene: 5.

This clone was counted between two and nine times. J is TRBJ1-1 and V is TRBV7-8, with D unclear. The CDR3 has 12 residues. Looked up from germline, CDR1 is SGHVS and CDR2 is FQNEAQ. Trimming removed 1 base at V and 8 bases at J, with 8 bases between. CDR3 loop: CASSLGAIEAFF. CDR3 nucleotides: TGTGCCAGCAGCTTAGGGGCGATCGAAGCTTTCTTT.

This clone was counted once. J is TRBJ1-6 and V is TRBV21-1; the table assigns TRBD1, which was not confirmed against the DNA. TRBV21-1 constitutes a pseudogene. The CDR3 is 14 residues long. The CDR3 loop is CASSTRQGVSPLHF. In DNA, the CDR3 is TGTGCCAGCAGCACCCGACAGGGGGTTTCACCCCTCCACTTT.

The chain combines TRBV19 with TRBJ1-6; no clear D gene. Trimming cost V 3 bases and J 8 bases, with 5 bases left between them. Germline loops: CDR1 LNHDA, CDR2 SQIVND (reference sequence). CDR3 length: 12 residues. CDR3 region: CASSMRDSPLHF. DNA of the CDR3: TGTGCCAGTAGTATGAGGGATTCACCCCTCCACTTT.